These 9 T cell receptor beta chains were sequenced from one sample in a study of blood T cell repertoires in COVID-19. The method was immunoSEQ multiplex PCR; TCRdb's version includes in-frame clones alone and lacks a portion of them. The sample contains under 200,000 clones, about 83% of which appear only once. The sample was peripheral blood. The source of these receptors is a man aged 18 to 29 with active or convalescent COVID-19.

J is TRBJ1-2 and V is TRBV5-1; D gene ambiguous. V lost 7 bases, J lost 0 bases, and 19 bases lay in between. Germline CDR1 and CDR2: SGHRS and YFSETQ. The CDR3 has 16 amino acids. The CDR3, as DNA: TGCGCCAGCGCCCCTCACCGGTTCGAGTCTAACTATGGCTACACCTTC. This encodes CASAPHRFESNYGYTF.

J is TRBJ1-2 and V is TRBV27; D is uncertain. The CDR3 length is 13 residues. The V and J ends lost 2 bases and 8 bases respectively, with 12 bases between them. Germline V gene sequence: CDR1 MNHEY, CDR2 SMNVEV (reference sequence). Here the CDR3 DNA reads TGTGCCAGCAGTTTAGAGGGAGGCGAGGGCTACACCTTC. Its translation: CASSLEGGEGYTF.

In its sample, this clone was seen a few times. The gene calls are TRBV4-3 and TRBJ1-1; no reliable D call. The CDR3 consists of 13 residues. V lost 4 bases to trimming and J lost 3 bases, with 9 bases between them. Germline V gene sequence: CDR1 LGHNA, CDR2 YSLEER. In DNA form, the CDR3 reads TGCGCCAGCAGCCGCAAAACAGACACTGAAGCTTTCTTT. It yields the protein CASSRKTDTEAFF.

The CDR3 reads CASTAKGAWAFF. The CDR3 DNA reads as TGTGCCAGCACCGCCAAGGGGGCATGGGCTTTCTTT. The V call is TRBV12-3 or TRBV12-4, the J call TRBJ1-1, with 7 bases matching TRBD1. This CDR3 spans 12 amino acids. J gave up 11 bases and V 7 bases, and 10 bases lay outside the gene matches.

This sequence joins TRBV6-5 and TRBJ1-1; 7 bases are a match to TRBD1. The V gene end was trimmed by 5 bases and the J gene end by 0 bases; junction bases not matched to a gene: 3. The CDR3 covers 14 residues. CDR1 and CDR2 (germline): MNHEY, SVGAGI. CDR3 region: CASSQQGMNTEAFF. The CDR3 bases are TGTGCCAGCAGTCAACAGGGGATGAACACTGAAGCTTTCTTT.

This rearrangement joins TRBV11-3 to TRBJ2-1, with 11 bases matching TRBD1. This CDR3 has 16 residues. Per the germline V gene, CDR1 is SGHNT and CDR2 is YENEEA. With V trimmed by 1 base and J by 2 bases, 1 base remained unmatched. For the CDR3, the DNA is TGTGCCAGCAGCTTAGGGACAGGGGGCACCTACAATGAGCAGTTCTTC. Its protein is CASSLGTGGTYNEQFF.

The chain couples TRBV3-1 (or the pseudogene TRBV3-2) to TRBJ2-1, with D perhaps matching TRBD1 (5 bases). V was pared by 0 bases and J by 10 bases, with 10 bases between. The germline V gene encodes CDR1 LGHDT and CDR2 YNNKEL (reference sequence). The CDR3 runs to 13 residues. CDR3 coding DNA: TGTGCCAGCAGCCAAGAAGGGGTAAGGGAGCAGTTCTTC. It translates to CASSQEGVREQFF.

This sequence joins TRBV30 and TRBJ1-5; possible D gene TRBD1, 5 bases. The germline V gene has CDR1 GTSNPN and CDR2 SVGIG (reference sequence). Deletions cut 5 bases from V and 7 bases from J, with 15 bases between. The CDR3 runs 13 residues. The CDR3 protein is CAWSGGTGQPQHF. The CDR3 DNA reads as TGTGCCTGGTCGGGGGGTACCGGGCAGCCCCAGCATTTT.

This clone has more than one count but fewer than ten. This chain connects TRBV19 to TRBJ1-1; D is uncertain. The CDR3 is 14 amino acids. V lost 6 bases to trimming and J lost 0 bases, with 11 bases between them. In germline, CDR1 is LNHDA, CDR2 SQIVND (reference sequence). The CDR3 sequence: CASRLDILNTEAFF. The CDR3 DNA sequence: TGTGCCAGTAGGTTAGATATTTTGAACACTGAAGCTTTCTTT.